Listed below are T cell receptor beta chains from one sample, sequenced in a study of shared clonotypes between healthy human individuals. Generated by immunoSEQ multiplex PCR, the TCRdb table keeps only in-frame clones and is missing some. This table holds 950,000 to 1,300,000 clones, about 80% found once. Sequences were obtained from memory CD4+ T cells sorted from blood. These receptor sequences come from a young man in good health. Both conserved end residues are part of each CDR3. Each record gives: J gene, V gene, D gene, clone size, CDR3 protein, CDR3 DNA. D genes are given only for firm matches. Some rows have no size entry. The others give once, few or many, or a class for an expanded clone.

TRBJ1-6,TRBV5-8,-,-,CASSRTAYNSPLHF,TGTGCCAGCAGTCGGACAGCCTATAATTCACCCCTCCACTTT
TRBJ1-1,TRBV29-1,-,-,CSVFQGPSTEAFF,TGCAGCGTTTTCCAGGGTCCGTCCACTGAAGCTTTCTTT
TRBJ2-3,TRBV10-3,TRBD2,-,CAINNKAGGPTDTQYF,TGTGCCATCAACAATAAAGCGGGAGGGCCGACAGATACGCAGTATTTT
TRBJ2-3,TRBV5-1,TRBD1,-,CASSFHGQGAADTQYF,TGCGCCAGCAGCTTCCATGGACAGGGGGCTGCGGATACGCAGTATTTT
TRBJ2-1,TRBV6-1,TRBD2,once,CASSEVLRGGNEQFF,TGTGCCAGCAGTGAAGTATTGCGGGGGGGCAATGAGCAGTTCTTC
TRBJ1-5,TRBV2,-,-,CASSREGDFNQPQHF,TGTGCCAGCAGTCGGGAGGGTGATTTCAATCAGCCCCAGCATTTT
TRBJ2-1,TRBV9,-,-,CASSNLHEQFF,TGTGCCAGCAGCAATCTCCATGAGCAGTTCTTC
TRBJ1-1,TRBV30,-,-,CAWLRGAFTEAFF,TGTGCCTGGTTGAGAGGGGCGTTCACTGAAGCTTTCTTT
TRBJ2-3,TRBV14,-,-,CASSQKFTGQQGATDTQYF,TGTGCCAGCAGCCAAAAGTTTACAGGACAACAAGGAGCCACAGATACGCAGTATTTT
TRBJ2-7,TRBV5-5,-,-,CASSLAPRSYEQYF,TGTGCCAGCAGCTTGGCGCCCAGGAGCTACGAGCAGTACTTC
TRBJ1-1,TRBV7-9,TRBD1,-,CASSFYRGVDTEAFF,TGTGCCAGCAGCTTCTACAGGGGAGTCGACACTGAAGCTTTCTTT
TRBJ1-1,TRBV30,-,-,CAWRGLTGTEAFF,TGTGCCTGGAGAGGGTTGACGGGCACTGAAGCTTTCTTT
TRBJ1-6,TRBV11-3,-,-,CASSLNLSYNSPLHF,TGTGCCAGCAGCTTAAACTTGTCCTATAATTCACCCCTCCACTTT
TRBJ2-4,TRBV19,-,few,CASSVQAKNIQYF,TGTGCCAGTAGTGTCCAGGCCAAAAACATTCAGTACTTC
TRBJ1-2,TRBV10-3,TRBD1,-,CATGQGDGYTF,TGTGCCACCGGACAGGGGGATGGCTACACCTTC
TRBJ2-7,TRBV5-1,TRBD1,many,CASSLGDSLEQYF,TGCGCCAGCAGCTTGGGGGACAGTCTAGAGCAGTACTTC
TRBJ2-2,TRBV5-4,-,-,CASSLGEITGELFF,TGTGCCAGCAGCTTGGGGGAAATCACCGGGGAGCTGTTTTTT
TRBJ2-7,TRBV5-1,-,-,CASSDRSSSYEQYF,TGCGCCAGCAGCGATAGGTCAAGCTCCTACGAGCAGTACTTC
TRBJ2-5,TRBV7-2,TRBD2,-,CASGGRAGETQYF,TGTGCCAGCGGCGGGAGGGCCGGGGAGACCCAGTACTTC
TRBJ2-7,TRBV4-1,-,-,CASSQDPRAPPYEQYF,TGCGCCAGCAGCCAAGATCCACGCGCACCGCCCTACGAGCAGTACTTC
TRBJ1-1,TRBV9,TRBD1,few,CASSPGQGSTEAFF,TGTGCCAGCAGCCCAGGACAGGGAAGCACTGAAGCTTTCTTT
TRBJ1-6,TRBV7-9,-,few,CASSLGNYNSPLHF,TGTGCCAGCAGCTTAGGGAACTATAATTCACCCCTCCACTTT
TRBJ1-1,TRBV10-2,TRBD1,-,CASSEQGGTEAFF,TGCGCCAGCAGTGAACAGGGGGGCACTGAAGCTTTCTTT
TRBJ2-1,TRBV6-5,TRBD2,-,CASSSREDEQFF,TGTGCCAGCAGCTCGCGGGAGGATGAGCAGTTCTTC
TRBJ2-3,TRBV10-3,-,once,CAIRMGEWTDTQYF,TGTGCCATAAGAATGGGGGAGTGGACAGATACGCAGTATTTT
TRBJ2-6,TRBV5-5,TRBD1,-,CASSPTGGQSSGANVLTF,TGTGCCAGCAGCCCCACAGGGGGCCAGAGCTCTGGGGCCAACGTCCTGACTTTC
TRBJ2-7,TRBV4-3,TRBD2,few,CASSQDLAGFYEQYF,TGCGCCAGCAGCCAAGATTTAGCGGGTTTCTACGAGCAGTACTTC
TRBJ1-5,TRBV27,TRBD1,-,CASSSRGGQPQHF,TGTGCCAGCAGTTCCAGGGGGGGTCAGCCCCAGCATTTT
TRBJ1-1,TRBV10-3,-,many,CAISESTRGYTEAFF,TGTGCCATCAGTGAGTCAACCAGGGGCTACACTGAAGCTTTCTTT
TRBJ1-5,TRBV7-2,-,few,CASSLWGDNQPQHF,TGTGCCAGCAGCTTATGGGGGGACAATCAGCCCCAGCATTTT
TRBJ2-2,TRBV5-5,TRBD1,-,CASRPDRGTGELFF,TGTGCCAGCAGACCGGACAGGGGCACCGGGGAGCTGTTTTTT